This TCR beta chain was recovered during a study of T cell clonotyping in hematopoietic cell transplantation. Study-wide results and caveats: Graft donor and pretransplant recipient Inverse Simpson Index values predicted broader posttransplant TCR diversity. No sorting was done, leaving CD4 and CD8 contributions mixed. Recipient TCR diversity dropped after transplant; expanded clonotypes rose from day 30 to 180.

Sequencing was performed with immunoSEQ multiplex PCR; in TCRdb, only in-frame clones are kept and a portion is missing. Among a few thousand clones listed, approximately 90% were seen once. In the case of this clone: What it binds is unknown.

The sequenced sample was peripheral blood mononuclear cells, obtained 100 days after allogeneic stem cell transplant. The clonotype was recovered from a female patient in her fifties who had an allogeneic stem cell transplant from a related donor, so the T cells may come from the graft donor. Some clones in this sample may be carry-over from other donors' samples.

Written as DNA, the CDR3 is TGCGCCAGCAGCTTGGCAGGGACCGATAATTCACCCCTCCACTTT. It yields the protein CASSLAGTDNSPLHF. The rearrangement links TRBV5-1 to TRBJ1-6, with D possibly matching TRBD1 (5 bases). Germline V gives CDR1 SGHRS, CDR2 YFSETQ. The CDR3 spans 15 residues. The V end lost 0 bases, the J end lost 5 bases, and 9 bases lay between the germline ends.